The present T cell receptor beta chain was sequenced within a study of radiotherapy plus CTLA-4 blockade in lung cancer. Findings and caveats of the study: Subsequent to radiotherapy plus ipilimumab, tumor-derived TCR clones underwent expansion in blood.

Assay used: immunoSEQ multiplex PCR; TCRdb lists only in-frame clones, some missing. Of about 77,000 clones in the sample, 74% were seen once. This clone was recorded only once. Its target is not known. The V gene's germline CDR1 is LGHNA and CDR2 YNFKEQ. V gave up 2 bases and J gave up 10 bases; unmatched junction bases: 7. This CDR3 is built from 14 residues. This receptor was obtained from a human donor with non-small cell lung cancer whose response to radiotherapy plus ipilimumab could not be evaluated. The material was peripheral blood, obtained from a patient treated with radiotherapy plus ipilimumab. The chain combines TRBV4-2 with TRBJ1-1, with 10 bases fitting TRBD1. CDR3 DNA sequence: TGTGCCAGCAGCCAACTCATCGGACAGGGGGGAGCTTTCTTT. It codes for CASSQLIGQGGAFF.